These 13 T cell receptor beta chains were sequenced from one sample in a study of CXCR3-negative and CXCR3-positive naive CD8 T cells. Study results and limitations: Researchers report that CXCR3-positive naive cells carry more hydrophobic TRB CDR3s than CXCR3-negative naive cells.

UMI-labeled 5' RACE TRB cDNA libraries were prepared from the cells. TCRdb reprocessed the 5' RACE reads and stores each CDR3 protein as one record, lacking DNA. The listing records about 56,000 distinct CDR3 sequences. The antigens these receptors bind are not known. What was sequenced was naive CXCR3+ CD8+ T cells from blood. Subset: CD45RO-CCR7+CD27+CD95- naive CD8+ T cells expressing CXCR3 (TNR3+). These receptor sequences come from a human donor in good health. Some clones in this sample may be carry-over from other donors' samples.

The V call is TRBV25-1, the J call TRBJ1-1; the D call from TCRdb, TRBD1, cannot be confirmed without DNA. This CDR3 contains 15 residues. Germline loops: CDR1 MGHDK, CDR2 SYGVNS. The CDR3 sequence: CASSALQGPNTEAFF.

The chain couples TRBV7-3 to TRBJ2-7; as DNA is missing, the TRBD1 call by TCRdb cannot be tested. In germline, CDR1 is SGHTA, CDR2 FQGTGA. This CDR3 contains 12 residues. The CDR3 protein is CASSTGSTEQYF.

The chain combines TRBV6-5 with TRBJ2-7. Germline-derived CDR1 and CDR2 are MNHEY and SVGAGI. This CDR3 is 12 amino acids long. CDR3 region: CATQTGPYEQYF.

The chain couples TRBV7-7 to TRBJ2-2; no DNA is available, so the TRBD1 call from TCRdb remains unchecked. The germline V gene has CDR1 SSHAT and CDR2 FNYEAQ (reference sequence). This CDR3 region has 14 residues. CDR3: CASSLAAGSGELFF.

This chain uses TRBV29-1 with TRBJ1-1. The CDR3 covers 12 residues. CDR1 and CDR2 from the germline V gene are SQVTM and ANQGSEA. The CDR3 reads CSVEAPNTEAFF.

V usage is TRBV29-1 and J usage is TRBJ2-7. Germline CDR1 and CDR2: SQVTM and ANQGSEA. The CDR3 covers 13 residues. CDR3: CSVRHGSSYEQYF.

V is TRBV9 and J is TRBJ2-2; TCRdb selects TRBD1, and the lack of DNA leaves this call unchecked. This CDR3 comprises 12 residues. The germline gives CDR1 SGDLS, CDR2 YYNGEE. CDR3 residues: CASGGAAGELFF. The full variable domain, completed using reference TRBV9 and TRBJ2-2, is DSGVTQTPKHLITATGQRVTLRCSPRSGDLSVYWYQQSLDQGLQFLIQYYNGEERAKGNILERFSAQQFPDLHSELNLSSLELGDSALYFCASGGAAGELFFGEGSRLTVL.

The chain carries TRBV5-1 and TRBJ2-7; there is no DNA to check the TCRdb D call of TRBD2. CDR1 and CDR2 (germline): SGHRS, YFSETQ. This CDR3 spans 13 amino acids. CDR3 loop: CASSPLPPYEQYF.

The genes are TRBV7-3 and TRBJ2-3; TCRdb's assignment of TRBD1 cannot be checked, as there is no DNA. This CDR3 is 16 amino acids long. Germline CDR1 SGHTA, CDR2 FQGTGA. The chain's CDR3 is CASSLAGPGGTDTQYF. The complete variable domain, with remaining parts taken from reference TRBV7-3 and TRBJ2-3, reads GAGVSQTPSNKVTEKGKYVELRCDPISGHTALYWYRQSLGQGPEFLIYFQGTGAADDSGLPNDRFFAVRPEGSVSTLKIQRTERGDSAVYLCASSLAGPGGTDTQYFGPGTRLTVL.

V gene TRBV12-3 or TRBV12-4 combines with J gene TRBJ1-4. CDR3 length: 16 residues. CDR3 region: CASSLPQGATNEKLFF.

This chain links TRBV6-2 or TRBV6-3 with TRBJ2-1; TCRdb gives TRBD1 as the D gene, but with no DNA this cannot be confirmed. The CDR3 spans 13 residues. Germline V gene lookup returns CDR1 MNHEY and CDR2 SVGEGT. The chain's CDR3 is CASWAGWHYEQFF.

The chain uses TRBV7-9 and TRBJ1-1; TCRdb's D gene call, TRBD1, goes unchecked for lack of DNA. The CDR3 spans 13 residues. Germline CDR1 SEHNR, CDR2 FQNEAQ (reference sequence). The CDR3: CASSPTGFTEAFF.

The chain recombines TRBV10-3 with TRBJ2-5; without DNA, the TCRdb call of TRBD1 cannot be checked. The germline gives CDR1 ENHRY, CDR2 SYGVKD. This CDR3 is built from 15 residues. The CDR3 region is CAISEAGTAQETQYF.